The 29 T cell receptor beta chains below were found in one sample sequenced in a study of shared clonotypes between healthy human individuals. Only in-frame clones appear in the TCRdb table, and some are missing; sequencing was by immunoSEQ multiplex PCR. Of hundreds of thousands of clones in the sample, 70% to 80% were seen once. Input material: PBMCs. Receptors were obtained from a woman between 40 and 55 years old in good health. Some clones in this sample may be carry-over from other donors' samples.

This clone was found once. The rearrangement links TRBV27 to TRBJ2-5; 13 bases match TRBD2. CDR3 size: 14 residues. Looked up from germline, CDR1 is MNHEY and CDR2 is SMNVEV (reference sequence). The V segment lost 5 bases and the J segment 4 bases; nucleotides outside the gene matches: 1. CDR3 sequence: CASSRLAGGETQYF. DNA for the CDR3: TGTGCCAGCAGTCGACTAGCGGGAGGAGAGACCCAGTACTTC.

The rearrangement uses TRBV28 and TRBJ2-4; perhaps TRBD1 as D (6 bases). Germline V gene sequence: CDR1 MDHEN, CDR2 SYDVKM. CDR3 size: 13 residues. Trimming shortened V by 6 bases and J by 7 bases, and 13 bases separated the two germline ends. The CDR3 DNA is TGTGCCAGCAGGAAACAGGGATGGAACATTCAGTACTTC. Translating gives CASRKQGWNIQYF.

The V and J genes are TRBV28 and TRBJ1-6; 7 bases map to TRBD1. Trimming took 6 bases from V and 0 from J; bases not matched to a gene: 8. The germline gives CDR1 MDHEN, CDR2 SYDVKM. The CDR3 spans 17 residues. The CDR3 loop reads CASSPRGPSSYNSPLHF. The CDR3 DNA is TGTGCCAGCAGCCCGAGGGGGCCAAGCTCCTATAATTCACCCCTCCACTTT. The full variable domain, rest sourced from reference TRBV28 and TRBJ1-6, is DVKVTQSSRYLVKRTGEKVFLECVQDMDHENMFWYRQDPGLGLRLIYFSYDVKMKEKGDIPEGYSVSREKKERFSLILESASTNQTSMYLCASSPRGPSSYNSPLHFGNGTRLTVT.

The chain has TRBV9 and TRBJ2-3; D ambiguous. The CDR3 has 13 amino acids. Trimming shortened V by 4 bases and J by 0 bases, and 6 bases separated the two germline ends. CDR1 is SGDLS and CDR2 is YYNGEE in the germline V gene. Written as DNA, the CDR3 is TGTGCCAGCAGCCCCACTAGCACAGATACGCAGTATTTT. Residues: CASSPTSTDTQYF.

This chain joins TRBV28 and TRBJ2-6; D may be TRBD1 or TRBD2 (7 bases each). Germline V CDR1 and CDR2: MDHEN, SYDVKM. CDR3 length equals 15 residues. The V and J ends lost 5 bases and 3 bases respectively, with 11 bases between them. The CDR3: CASSAGGVGANVLTF. The CDR3 coding sequence is TGTGCCAGCAGTGCAGGGGGGGTTGGGGCCAACGTCCTGACTTTC.

The V and J genes are TRBV9 and TRBJ1-4, with D perhaps TRBD1 (5 bases). V was cut by 0 bases and J by 5 bases, with 11 bases left in between. The germline CDR1 and CDR2 sequences are SGDLS and YYNGEE. The CDR3 is 15 residues long. CDR3 DNA sequence: TGTGCCAGCAGCGTAGGAGGGGCGCAGAATGAAAAACTGTTTTTT. This gives the protein CASSVGGAQNEKLFF.

The rearrangement uses TRBV10-3 and TRBJ2-4; 7 nucleotides agree with TRBD1. The CDR3 consists of 16 residues. CDR1 ENHRY and CDR2 SYGVKD come from the germline V gene. V gave up 6 bases and J gave up 1 base; unmatched junction bases: 9. The CDR3 DNA is TGTGCCATCAGCAGTCGGGACAGCTTCGCCAAAAACATTCAGTACTTC. Residues: CAISSRDSFAKNIQYF.

The V gene is TRBV28, the J gene TRBJ2-7; 14 bases line up with TRBD2. Losses at the gene ends were 5 bases for V and 6 bases for J; bases not matched to a gene: 6. The CDR3 is made up of 15 amino acids. Germline-derived CDR1 and CDR2 are MDHEN and SYDVKM. The CDR3 DNA follows: TGTGCCAGCAGTCCACAGGGGACTAGCGGGAGCGAGCAGTACTTC. Translation gives CASSPQGTSGSEQYF.

V and J are TRBV28 and TRBJ2-7; 10 bases align to TRBD1. The V gene's germline CDR1 is MDHEN and CDR2 SYDVKM. Germline trimming cut 6 bases from V and 2 bases from J; bases unmatched to any gene: 1. This CDR3 contains 13 residues. Here the CDR3 DNA reads TGTGCCAGCAGGACAGGGGGCACCTACGAGCAGTACTTC. Its protein is CASRTGGTYEQYF.

This clone was detected ten times or more. This chain links TRBV21-1 with TRBJ2-3; the table gives TRBD2 as D, unverified against the DNA. TRBV21-1 is designated a pseudogene. CDR3 length equals 19 residues. CDR3 loop: CASSKIRGLAGKSTDTQYF. CDR3 nucleotide sequence: TGTGCCAGCAGCAAGATCCGGGGACTAGCGGGAAAGAGCACAGATACGCAGTATTTT.

This chain connects TRBV28 to TRBJ2-3; D unresolved. V lost 2 bases and J lost 10, with 10 bases in between. CDR1 and CDR2 (germline): MDHEN, SYDVKM. The CDR3 covers 12 residues. The CDR3 loop is CASSLPSTAQYF. The CDR3 DNA sequence: TGTGCCAGCAGTTTACCCTCCACGGCGCAGTATTTT. Full variable domain (remainder filled in from reference TRBV28 and TRBJ2-3): DVKVTQSSRYLVKRTGEKVFLECVQDMDHENMFWYRQDPGLGLRLIYFSYDVKMKEKGDIPEGYSVSREKKERFSLILESASTNQTSMYLCASSLPSTAQYFGPGTRLTVL.

The chain carries TRBV27 and TRBJ2-3; TRBD1 aligns across 9 bases. This CDR3 comprises 17 residues. The germline CDR1 and CDR2 sequences are MNHEY and SMNVEV (reference sequence). J gave up 4 bases and V 4 bases, and 12 bases lay outside the gene matches. CDR3 sequence (DNA): TGTGCCAGCAGTTCTACCTCCGGGACAGGGTTCGCAGATACGCAGTATTTT. It specifies CASSSTSGTGFADTQYF.

This chain links TRBV4-2 with TRBJ2-1; D may be TRBD1 or TRBD2 (5 bases each). The CDR3 consists of 15 residues. V was cut by 4 bases and J by 4 bases, with 14 bases left in between. Looked up from germline, CDR1 is LGHNA and CDR2 is YNFKEQ. The CDR3 nucleotides read TGTGCCAGCAGCCCCCGAGGGGACCTTTACAATGAGCAGTTCTTC. It specifies CASSPRGDLYNEQFF.

The chain joins TRBV18 to TRBJ2-7, with 7 positions matching TRBD1. In germline, CDR1 is KGHSH, CDR2 LQKENI. V dropped 6 bases and J dropped 1; count of bases not matched to a gene: 9. The CDR3 has 15 amino acids. The DNA for the CDR3 is TGTGCCAGCTCTACCCGACAGGGAGAGTCCTACGAGCAGTACTTC. Amino acids: CASSTRQGESYEQYF.

The chain links TRBV28 to TRBJ2-7; possibly TRBD1 or TRBD2 for D (6 bases each). CDR3 length equals 13 residues. V lost 5 bases and J 2 bases, leaving 10 bases between the germline ends. The germline V gene encodes CDR1 MDHEN and CDR2 SYDVKM. The CDR3 sequence: CASSPGGPYEQYF. Here the CDR3 DNA reads TGTGCCAGCAGTCCCGGGGGCCCCTACGAGCAGTACTTC. The full variable domain, its missing parts supplied by reference TRBV28 and TRBJ2-7, is DVKVTQSSRYLVKRTGEKVFLECVQDMDHENMFWYRQDPGLGLRLIYFSYDVKMKEKGDIPEGYSVSREKKERFSLILESASTNQTSMYLCASSPGGPYEQYFGPGTRLTVT.

The chain employs TRBV29-1 and TRBJ2-2, with D tentatively TRBD1 (6 bases). The germline V and J ends were trimmed by 1 base and 6 bases, with 6 bases remaining between them. Germline-derived CDR1 and CDR2 are SQVTM and ANQGSEA. This CDR3 is built from 12 residues. The chain's CDR3 is CSVEGQAGELFF. The CDR3 DNA follows: TGCAGCGTTGAAGGACAGGCCGGGGAGCTGTTTTTT.

CDR3 bases: TGTGCCAGCAGCTTCTCTAAGAACACTGAAGCTTTCTTT. This gives the protein CASSFSKNTEAFF. The V call is TRBV7-8, the J call TRBJ1-1; D is ambiguous. The CDR3 runs to 13 residues. V dropped 3 bases and J dropped 1 base, with 6 bases sitting between them. Germline V gives CDR1 SGHVS, CDR2 FQNEAQ.

The V gene is TRBV29-1, the J gene TRBJ2-2; D unclear. Germline-derived CDR1 and CDR2 are SQVTM and ANQGSEA. The length of the CDR3 is 13 residues. The ends were cut back, 3 bases at V and 1 base at J, with 6 bases in the middle. CDR3 sequence: CSVDVGNTGELFF. The CDR3 DNA reads TGCAGCGTTGATGTGGGGAACACCGGGGAGCTGTTTTTT.

The genes are TRBV25-1 and TRBJ2-7; D uncertain. The CDR3 is 11 residues long. Germline loops: CDR1 MGHDK, CDR2 SYGVNS. Trimming shortened V by 5 bases and J by 5 bases, and 7 bases separated the two germline ends. The DNA for the CDR3 is TGTGCCAGCAGTCCCGGCCACGAGCAGTACTTC. Residues: CASSPGHEQYF.

The chain links TRBV23-1 to TRBJ2-7; unclear D gene. TRBV23-1 is treated as an ORF (open reading frame) with a function not yet certain. Trimming cost V 0 bases and J 0 bases, with 12 bases left between them. The CDR3 is made up of 16 amino acids. CDR3 coding DNA: TGCGCCAGCAGTCAATCTGTGTGCGGTAGCTCCTACGAGCAGTACTTC. Its translation is CASSQSVCGSSYEQYF.

The chain is built from TRBV28 and TRBJ1-1; 7 nucleotides line up with TRBD1. The germline V gene encodes CDR1 MDHEN and CDR2 SYDVKM. With V trimmed by 5 bases and J by 5 bases, 11 bases remained unmatched. CDR3 length equals 15 residues. CDR3 coding DNA: TGTGCCAGCAGTCCTACTCCCGACAGGGTAACTGAAGCTTTCTTT. Its translation is CASSPTPDRVTEAFF. Together with reference TRBV28 and TRBJ1-1, the CDR3 gives the full variable domain: DVKVTQSSRYLVKRTGEKVFLECVQDMDHENMFWYRQDPGLGLRLIYFSYDVKMKEKGDIPEGYSVSREKKERFSLILESASTNQTSMYLCASSPTPDRVTEAFFGQGTRLTVV.

This chain joins TRBV10-3 and TRBJ2-6; TRBD1 might be the D (5 bases). CDR3 size: 16 residues. Germline CDR1 ENHRY, CDR2 SYGVKD. Between the trimmed V and J ends, which lost 6 bases and 0 bases, there was a span of 12 bases. CDR3 coding DNA: TGTGCCATCAGCGGCTTGCAGGGCTCTGGGGCCAACGTCCTGACTTTC. Protein: CAISGLQGSGANVLTF.

This clone was recorded once. V gene TRBV5-1 combines with J gene TRBJ2-1; D may be TRBD2 (7 bases). CDR1 is SGHRS, CDR2 YFSETQ, per germline. The ends were cut back, 0 bases at V and 8 bases at J, with 18 bases in the middle. This CDR3 has 16 residues. CDR3 nucleotides: TGCGCCAGCAGCTTGGCCCCGGGGGGCGCTTTAGATGAGCAGTTCTTC. The encoded protein is CASSLAPGGALDEQFF.

The V gene is TRBV7-9, the J gene TRBJ2-1; D not resolved. V was shortened by 5 bases and J by 7 bases, with 18 bases between the two germline ends. Germline V gives CDR1 SEHNR, CDR2 FQNEAQ (reference sequence). The CDR3 runs to 15 residues. In DNA, the CDR3 is TGTGCCAGCAGCCGTCTCCCGGCGATTGGGAATGAGCAGTTCTTC. This encodes CASSRLPAIGNEQFF.

CDR3 loop: CACRAGRSYEQYF. CDR3 nucleotides: TGTGCCTGCCGGGCAGGCCGCTCCTACGAGCAGTACTTC. The chain carries TRBV30 and TRBJ2-7; D gene uncertain. The CDR3 has 13 amino acids. The germline gives CDR1 GTSNPN, CDR2 SVGIG (reference sequence). V gave up 6 bases and J gave up 0 bases, with 12 bases separating them.

The rearrangement uses TRBV5-1 and TRBJ2-7, with a weak D call TRBD2 (7 bases). Germline-derived CDR1 and CDR2 are SGHRS and YFSETQ. CDR3 size: 12 residues. V was trimmed by 1 base and J by 11 bases, leaving 13 bases between them. The CDR3 spells CASSLREGVKYF. Written as DNA, the CDR3 is TGCGCCAGCAGCTTGAGGGAGGGGGTGAAGTACTTC.

CDR3 residues: CSVLLAEQYF. The CDR3 DNA is TGCAGCGTTCTTCTCGCCGAGCAGTACTTC. The chain carries TRBV29-1 and TRBJ2-7; no clear D gene. Germline values: CDR1 SQVTM, CDR2 ANQGSEA. V was pared by 5 bases and J by 6 bases, with 8 bases between. CDR3 length equals 10 residues.

This clone was seen a single time. The J gene is TRBJ2-7, the V gene TRBV2; 10 positions match TRBD1. CDR1 SNHLY and CDR2 FYNNEI come from the germline V gene. The CDR3 extends over 16 amino acids. With 8 bases clipped from V and 6 bases from J, the junction kept 16 bases outside the gene matches. The CDR3 region has the DNA TGTGCCAGCCACGACAGGGGGCGAAGGGATTTGTCCGAGCAGTACTTC. Amino acid sequence: CASHDRGRRDLSEQYF.

The V call is TRBV20-1, the J call TRBJ2-1; D is undetermined. The V gene's germline CDR1 is DFQATT and CDR2 SNEGSKA (reference sequence). This CDR3 has 11 residues. V lost 2 bases to trimming and J lost 7 bases, with 6 bases between them. CDR3 in amino acids: CSARPENEQFF. The CDR3 nucleotides read TGCAGTGCTAGACCGGAGAATGAGCAGTTCTTC.